This T cell receptor (beta chain) came from a study of regulatory T cells in long-lasting Graves disease. Documented time point: persistent/refractory GD, antithyroid drugs over 5 years with positive TRAb. PBMC-extracted RNA yielded the TCR library. EDTA tubes held approximately 8.8 milliliters of peripheral blood from each patient. Whole-study findings and limits: A greater number of public clonotypes (around 2,700) was shared by persistent patients than by new patients (about 890). Patients whose Graves' disease persisted exhibited lower TCR diversity than those newly diagnosed.

Looked up from germline, CDR1 is SQVTM and CDR2 is ANQGSEA. Trimming at V came to 5 bases and at J to 4 bases, leaving 8 bases not matched to a gene. The CDR3 consists of 13 residues. iRepertoire HTBI primers and Arm-PCR of CDR3 regions built TCR beta libraries. One entry per CDR3 protein results from TCRdb running MiXCR on the multiplex PCR reads. The table shows roughly 400,000 distinct CDR3 sequences, with around 20% occurring only once. As regards this clonotype: The antigen is unknown.

The genes are TRBV29-1 and TRBJ2-7; TRBD1 agrees at 7 bases. The sequencing used peripheral blood mononuclear cells (PBMCs), collected when the disease was refractory, from a patient treated with antithyroid drugs. The source of this sequence is a female donor with Graves disease. The CDR3 DNA reads as TGCAGCGTTCGACAGGGCTCCGGGTACGAGCAGTACTTC. Protein product: CSVRQGSGYEQYF.